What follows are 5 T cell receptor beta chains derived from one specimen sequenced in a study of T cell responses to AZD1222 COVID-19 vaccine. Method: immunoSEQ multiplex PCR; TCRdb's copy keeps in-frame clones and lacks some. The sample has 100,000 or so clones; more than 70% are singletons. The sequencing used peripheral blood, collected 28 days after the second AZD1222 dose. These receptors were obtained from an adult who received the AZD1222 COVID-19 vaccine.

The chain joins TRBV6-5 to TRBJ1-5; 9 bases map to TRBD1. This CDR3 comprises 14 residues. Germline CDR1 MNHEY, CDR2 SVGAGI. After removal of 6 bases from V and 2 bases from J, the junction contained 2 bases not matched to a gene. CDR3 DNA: TGTGCCAGCAGCACAGGGGGCGGCAATCAGCCCCAGCATTTT. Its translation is CASSTGGGNQPQHF.

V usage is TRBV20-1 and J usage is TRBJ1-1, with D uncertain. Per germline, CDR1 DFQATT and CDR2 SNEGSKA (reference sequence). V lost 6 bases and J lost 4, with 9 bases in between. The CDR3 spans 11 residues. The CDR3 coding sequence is TGCAGTGCGAAGGTCGTCACTGAAGCTTTCTTT. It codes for CSAKVVTEAFF.

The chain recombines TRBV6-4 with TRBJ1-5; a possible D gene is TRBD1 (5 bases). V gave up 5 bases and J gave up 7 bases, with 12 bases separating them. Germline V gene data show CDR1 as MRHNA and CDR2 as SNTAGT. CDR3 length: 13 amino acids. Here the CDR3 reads CASSSGVGQPQHF. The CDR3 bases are TGTGCCAGCAGTTCGGGGGTTGGACAGCCCCAGCATTTT.

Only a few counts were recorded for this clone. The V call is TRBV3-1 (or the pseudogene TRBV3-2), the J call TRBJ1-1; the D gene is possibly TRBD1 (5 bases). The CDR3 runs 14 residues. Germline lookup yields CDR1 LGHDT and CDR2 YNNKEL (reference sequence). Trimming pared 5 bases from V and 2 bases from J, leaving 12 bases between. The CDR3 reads CASSDLGGNTEAFF. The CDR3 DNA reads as TGTGCCAGCAGCGACCTCGGGGGAAACACTGAAGCTTTCTTT.

The CDR3 sequence is CASSPDRSVPYGYTF. CDR3 bases: TGTGCCAGCAGCCCGGACAGATCGGTTCCCTATGGCTACACCTTC. The genes are TRBV6-5 and TRBJ1-2, with D perhaps TRBD1 (6 bases). Deletions cut 6 bases from V and 4 bases from J, with 18 bases between. Germline-derived CDR1 and CDR2 are MNHEY and SVGAGI. The CDR3 consists of 15 residues.